These 30 T cell receptor beta chains were sequenced from one sample in a study of T cells in Graves' hyperthyroidism and ophthalmopathy. Template material for amplifying TCR beta CDR3 regions consisted of RNA transcripts. The HTBI primer set drove a first-round RT-PCR of the TCR CDR3. TCRdb itself ran the multiplex PCR reads through MiXCR, one entry per CDR3 protein. The sample has hundreds of thousands of distinct CDR3 sequences, 15% to 20% seen once. Sequenced material: blood. The receptors were gathered from a woman aged 25-40 years with Graves' hyperthyroidism.

This clonotype was counted many times. The chain employs TRBV20-1 and TRBJ2-5; D is ambiguous. This CDR3 is built from 12 residues. Trimming left V 4 bases short and J 1 base short, with 7 bases between. The V gene's germline CDR1 is DFQATT and CDR2 SNEGSKA (reference sequence). This CDR3 reads CSANILQETQYF. CDR3 DNA sequence: TGCAGTGCTAACATACTCCAAGAGACCCAGTACTTC.

This clonotype has a count of ten or more. The genes are TRBV12-5 and TRBJ2-5; 9 bases are shared with TRBD2. The CDR3 sequence is 18 residues long. CDR1 and CDR2 (germline): LGHNT, FRNRAP. J gave up 3 bases and V 6 bases, and 17 bases lay outside the gene matches. This CDR3 reads CASGPDRVAGDGEETQYF. DNA of the CDR3: TGTGCTAGTGGCCCAGACAGAGTAGCGGGAGATGGGGAAGAGACCCAGTACTTC.

This clonotype was observed many times. V gene TRBV28 combines with J gene TRBJ2-7; tentative D call: TRBD2 (6 bases). Germline CDR1 MDHEN, CDR2 SYDVKM. Trimming removed 4 bases at V and 3 bases at J, with 13 bases between. The CDR3 is 14 amino acids. CDR3: CASSSGEEVYEQYF. The CDR3 DNA sequence: TGTGCCAGCAGTTCCGGGGAGGAGGTCTACGAGCAGTACTTC.

This clonotype has ten or more counts. The chain recombines TRBV30 with TRBJ1-5; no clear D. Germline values: CDR1 GTSNPN, CDR2 SVGIG (reference sequence). The CDR3 sequence is 13 residues long. Trimming shortened V by 1 base and J by 5 bases, and 9 bases separated the two germline ends. For the CDR3, the DNA is TGTGCCTGGAGTGGTGGGCGTGATCAGCCCCAGCATTTT. Translated, it gives CAWSGGRDQPQHF.

This clonotype was recorded many times. This chain uses TRBV28 with TRBJ1-2, with 9 nucleotides matching TRBD1. The CDR3 is 12 residues long. The germline V gene has CDR1 MDHEN and CDR2 SYDVKM. V shed 8 bases and J 4 bases; nucleotides not matched to a gene: 2. The CDR3: CASRQGGYGYTF. CDR3 coding DNA: TGTGCCAGCCGACAGGGGGGCTATGGCTACACCTTC.

This clonotype has a handful of counts. The junction shows a germline mismatch at one end, possibly a read error. The genes are TRBV7-7 and TRBJ2-1; 9 bases are shared with TRBD2. This CDR3 spans 14 amino acids. Germline assignment: CDR1 SSHAT and CDR2 FNYEAQ (reference sequence). CDR3 residues: CASSRTSEINEQFF. The CDR3, as DNA: TGTGCTAGCAGCCGGACTAGCGAGATCAATGAGCAGTTCTTC.

This clonotype was counted at least ten times. The chain joins TRBV12-3 or TRBV12-4 to TRBJ2-1; no clear D. V shed 8 bases and J shed 8 bases, with 7 bases lying between them. This CDR3 has 10 residues. The CDR3: CASGNDEQFF. The CDR3 DNA sequence: TGTGCCAGCGGCAACGATGAGCAGTTCTTC.

This clonotype came up many times. V gene TRBV2 combines with J gene TRBJ1-2, with 7 nucleotides matching TRBD1. This CDR3 has 15 residues. The germline CDR1 and CDR2 sequences are SNHLY and FYNNEI. V lost 5 bases to trimming and J lost 3 bases; unmatched junction nucleotides: 9. Here the CDR3 DNA reads TGTGCCAGCAGTTTTAACCGCAGGGGGGACTATGGCTACACCTTC. Translating it yields CASSFNRRGDYGYTF. Full variable domain (outside the CDR3, taken from reference TRBV2 and TRBJ1-2): EPEVTQTPSHQVTQMGQEVILRCVPISNHLYFYWYRQILGQKVEFLVSFYNNEISEKSEIFDDQFSVERPDGSNFTLKIRSTKLEDSAMYFCASSFNRRGDYGYTFGSGTRLTVV.

There are many counts of this clonotype. V usage is TRBV6-2 or TRBV6-3 and J usage is TRBJ2-1; maybe TRBD2 (5 bases). Trimming took 8 bases from V and 4 from J, leaving 21 bases between them. Germline V lookup: CDR1 MNHEY, CDR2 SVGEGT. CDR3 length: 16 residues. The CDR3 DNA reads as TGTGCCAGCCGAATGCTGGCCGAGACTAAGTACAATGAGCAGTTCTTC. It specifies CASRMLAETKYNEQFF.

At least ten counts were recorded for this clonotype. The chain is built from TRBV20-1 and TRBJ1-1, with D unresolved. V was clipped by 3 bases and J by 4 bases, with 12 bases between them. CDR1 and CDR2 (germline): DFQATT, SNEGSKA (reference sequence). This CDR3 region has 13 residues. CDR3 in amino acids: CSASLGHGTEAFF. CDR3 DNA sequence: TGCAGTGCTAGCTTAGGGCATGGCACTGAAGCTTTCTTT.

This clonotype was seen only a few times. A read error may explain this, as a much larger clone is one base away. V usage is TRBV28 and J usage is TRBJ2-7; the D gene is possibly TRBD1 (6 bases). CDR1 and CDR2 from the germline V gene are MDHEN and SYDVKM. The CDR3 spans 14 residues. Trimming shortened V by 5 bases and J by 3 bases, and 14 bases separated the two germline ends. The CDR3 DNA follows: TGTGCCAGCAGTCCCGTGGGGGCTGGCTACGAGCAGTACTTC. It encodes CASSPVGAGYEQYF. The variable domain in full, completed from reference TRBV28 and TRBJ2-7, reads DVKVTQSSRYLVKRTGEKVFLECVQDMDHENMFWYRQDPGLGLRLIYFSYDVKMKEKGDIPEGYSVSREKKERFSLILESASTNQTSMYLCASSPVGAGYEQYFGPGTRLTVT.

This clonotype occurred many times. This chain joins TRBV4-1 and TRBJ2-7, with D possibly TRBD1 on 6 matching bases. The CDR3 runs 17 residues. In germline, CDR1 is MGHRA, CDR2 YSYEKL. Trimming left V 1 base short and J 3 bases short, with 19 bases between. The CDR3 protein is CASSQGGSGQNFYEQYF. CDR3 bases: TGCGCCAGCAGCCAAGGGGGTAGTGGACAGAACTTCTACGAGCAGTACTTC.

V gene TRBV5-4 combines with J gene TRBJ1-6; D is unclear. This CDR3 spans 14 amino acids. V lost 0 bases and J 8 bases, leaving 9 bases between the germline ends. The germline gives CDR1 SGHNT, CDR2 YYREEE (reference sequence). The CDR3 DNA reads TGTGCCAGCAGCTTGGCCGTTAGGGATTCACCCCTCCACTTT. The encoded protein is CASSLAVRDSPLHF.

This clonotype was observed at least ten times. The V call is TRBV3-1, the J call TRBJ2-7; TRBD1 is a possible D gene (6 bases). The V end lost 4 bases, the J end lost 0 bases, and 16 bases lay between the germline ends. CDR1 and CDR2 (germline): LGHDT, YNNKEL (reference sequence). This CDR3 comprises 16 residues. CDR3 region: CASSPTPGTFSYEQYF. The CDR3 coding sequence is TGTGCCAGCAGCCCTACCCCCGGGACATTCTCCTACGAGCAGTACTTC.

The sample holds many counts of this clonotype. V gene TRBV25-1 combines with J gene TRBJ2-2; D is unresolved. The CDR3 is made up of 13 amino acids. With 1 base removed from V and 2 bases from J, the gap between germline ends came to 2 bases. Per the germline V gene, CDR1 is MGHDK and CDR2 is SYGVNS. The CDR3 protein is CASSESNTGELFF. CDR3 DNA: TGTGCCAGCAGTGAATCAAACACCGGGGAGCTGTTTTTT.

In this sample, this clonotype turned up many times. With a much larger clone just one base away, this may be a read error. The chain couples TRBV30 to TRBJ2-3; D not resolved. Germline loops: CDR1 GTSNPN, CDR2 SVGIG (reference sequence). The V gene lost 4 bases and the J gene lost 2 bases, with 13 bases spanning the gap. This CDR3 has 14 residues. The CDR3 DNA sequence: TGTGCCTGGAAAGTCTTTCCGAACACAGATACGCAGTATTTT. It encodes CAWKVFPNTDTQYF.

This clonotype was recorded many times. This rearrangement joins TRBV2 to TRBJ2-1, with unresolved D. V lost 8 bases and J 3 bases, leaving 14 bases between the germline ends. This CDR3 contains 14 residues. The V gene's germline CDR1 is SNHLY and CDR2 FYNNEI. CDR3 sequence reads: CASLETQSYNEQFF. Here the CDR3 DNA reads TGTGCCAGCCTTGAGACGCAAAGCTACAATGAGCAGTTCTTC.

The count of this clonotype is one. The V call is TRBV12-3 or TRBV12-4, the J call TRBJ2-7; the D gene could be TRBD1 or TRBD2 (5 bases each). The J call is in doubt because the DNA end fits TRBJ2-1 better. The CDR3 is 15 amino acids. CDR3 coding DNA: TGTGCCAGCAGTCTCCGGGGCCACAGCTCCTACGAGCAGTTCTTC. Translated, it gives CASSLRGHSSYEQFF.

The rearrangement links TRBV7-4 to TRBJ2-7; no definite D call. Looked up from germline, CDR1 is SGHVT and CDR2 is SQSDAQ. Trimming removed 1 base from V and 3 bases from J, with 10 bases in between. CDR3 length: 14 amino acids. For the CDR3, the DNA is TGTGCCAGCAGCTTAGGTCGGGTCAGCTACGAGCAGTACTTC. The encoded protein is CASSLGRVSYEQYF. Based on the CDR3 plus reference TRBV7-4 and TRBJ2-7, the full variable domain is GAGVSQSPRYKVAKRGRDVALRCDSISGHVTLYWYRQTLGQGSEVLTYSQSDAQRDKSGRPSGRFSAERPERSVSTLKIQRTEQGDSAVYLCASSLGRVSYEQYFGPGTRLTVT.

This clonotype appeared many times. The chain is built from TRBV28 and TRBJ1-2, with a possible D match to TRBD1 (5 bases). V lost 1 base and J lost 0, with 12 bases in between. The CDR3 covers 16 residues. CDR1 and CDR2 (germline): MDHEN, SYDVKM. The CDR3 loop reads CASSLYLRGANYGYTF. CDR3 in DNA: TGTGCCAGCAGTTTATACTTAAGGGGAGCTAACTATGGCTACACCTTC.

This clonotype was counted many times. V and J are TRBV7-2 and TRBJ2-3; TRBD1 matches 8 bases. Germline CDR1 reads SGHTA; CDR2 reads FQGNSA. Trimming removed 4 bases from V and 2 bases from J; junction bases left unmatched: 5. The CDR3 consists of 15 residues. The CDR3 sequence is CASSSHRGSTDTQYF. In DNA, the CDR3 is TGTGCCAGCAGCTCACACAGGGGGTCCACAGATACGCAGTATTTT. Supplemented by reference TRBV7-2 and TRBJ2-3, the full variable domain reads GAGVSQSPSNKVTEKGKDVELRCDPISGHTALYWYRQSLGQGLEFLIYFQGNSAPDKSGLPSDRFSAERTGGSVSTLTIQRTQQEDSAVYLCASSSHRGSTDTQYFGPGTRLTVL.

This clonotype occurred many times. This sequence joins TRBV7-9 and TRBJ2-1, with 10 nucleotides matching TRBD2. V gave up 7 bases and J gave up 9 bases; unmatched junction bases: 15. Germline values: CDR1 SEHNR, CDR2 FQNEAQ (reference sequence). The CDR3 is 16 amino acids. CDR3 protein: CASTQGAGGPGGEQFF. In DNA, the CDR3 is TGTGCCAGCACCCAAGGAGCGGGAGGGCCGGGAGGTGAGCAGTTCTTC.

The sample holds a few counts of this clonotype. The J gene is TRBJ2-4, the V gene TRBV6-1; TRBD1 is a possible D gene (6 bases). Germline assignment: CDR1 MNHNS and CDR2 SASEGT. The CDR3 consists of 12 residues. V gave up 3 bases and J gave up 8 bases, with 8 bases separating them. CDR3 in amino acids: CASSEGQDIQYF. The CDR3, as DNA: TGTGCCAGCAGTGAGGGACAAGACATTCAGTACTTC.

This clonotype was seen at least ten times. CDR3 nucleotide sequence: TGTGCCAGCAGGACCCTGGGGCTTGGCGGCTACACCTTC. This translates into CASRTLGLGGYTF. This rearrangement joins TRBV12-3 or TRBV12-4 to TRBJ1-2; tentatively, D is TRBD1 (5 bases). V lost 6 bases and J 8 bases, leaving 16 bases between the germline ends. The CDR3 loop spans 13 amino acids.

The chain has TRBV20-1 and TRBJ2-7; D perhaps matches TRBD1 (5 bases). V was shortened by 6 bases and J by 3 bases, with 18 bases between the two germline ends. Germline assignment: CDR1 DFQATT and CDR2 SNEGSKA (reference sequence). The CDR3 length is 14 residues. CDR3: CSAPDVRAFYEQYF. DNA of the CDR3: TGCAGTGCCCCGGACGTCAGGGCCTTCTACGAGCAGTACTTC.

In its sample, this clonotype was seen a few times. This chain connects TRBV3-1 to TRBJ2-1, with TRBD2 identical over 13 bases. V was pared by 0 bases and J by 9 bases, with 11 bases of the junction left unmatched. The CDR3 has 18 residues. Germline assignment: CDR1 LGHDT and CDR2 YNNKEL (reference sequence). The CDR3 is CASSQDLGLAGRFGEQFF. CDR3 in DNA: TGTGCCAGCAGCCAAGATCTGGGACTAGCGGGACGATTTGGTGAGCAGTTCTTC.

This clonotype has just a few counts. CDR3 region: CASSQGQAGANVLTF. The CDR3 DNA is TGTGCCAGCAGCCAGGGACAGGCTGGGGCCAACGTCCTGACTTTC. The V call is TRBV3-1, the J call TRBJ2-6; 8 bases are a match to TRBD1. Germline V gene data show CDR1 as LGHDT and CDR2 as YNNKEL (reference sequence). The CDR3 is 15 residues long. The ends lost 3 bases at V and 2 bases at J; junction bases unmatched: 0. The full variable domain, rest sourced from reference TRBV3-1 and TRBJ2-6, is DTAVSQTPKYLVTQMGNDKSIKCEQNLGHDTMYWYKQDSKKFLKIMFSYNNKELIINETVPNRFSPKSPDKAHLNLHINSLELGDSAVYFCASSQGQAGANVLTFGAGSRLTVL.

This clonotype was found many times. The chain joins TRBV7-2 to TRBJ2-5, with 8 bases aligning to TRBD1. The germline gives CDR1 SGHTA, CDR2 FQGNSA. V trimming: 5 bases; J trimming: 2 bases; junction bases outside the gene matches: 4. The CDR3 has 14 residues. CDR3 sequence reads: CASSPDRAQETQYF. As DNA, the CDR3 is TGTGCCAGCAGCCCGGACAGGGCGCAAGAGACCCAGTACTTC.

This clonotype showed up many times. The chain carries TRBV25-1 and TRBJ1-4; perhaps TRBD1 as D (5 bases). V shed 4 bases and J shed 0 bases, with 9 bases lying between them. Germline V gene sequence: CDR1 MGHDK, CDR2 SYGVNS. The CDR3 loop spans 15 amino acids. The CDR3 nucleotides read TGTGCCAGCAGTGTCGACAGTGCAACTAATGAAAAACTGTTTTTT. Its translation: CASSVDSATNEKLFF.

This clonotype was counted only a few times. J is TRBJ2-7 and V is TRBV28; D is undetermined. The CDR3 extends over 16 amino acids. Trimming shortened V by 6 bases and J by 1 base, and 19 bases separated the two germline ends. Germline values: CDR1 MDHEN, CDR2 SYDVKM. The CDR3 coding sequence is TGTGCCAGCAGCCAGGCAAGAACGTTACTATCCTACGAGCAGTACTTC. It yields the protein CASSQARTLLSYEQYF.